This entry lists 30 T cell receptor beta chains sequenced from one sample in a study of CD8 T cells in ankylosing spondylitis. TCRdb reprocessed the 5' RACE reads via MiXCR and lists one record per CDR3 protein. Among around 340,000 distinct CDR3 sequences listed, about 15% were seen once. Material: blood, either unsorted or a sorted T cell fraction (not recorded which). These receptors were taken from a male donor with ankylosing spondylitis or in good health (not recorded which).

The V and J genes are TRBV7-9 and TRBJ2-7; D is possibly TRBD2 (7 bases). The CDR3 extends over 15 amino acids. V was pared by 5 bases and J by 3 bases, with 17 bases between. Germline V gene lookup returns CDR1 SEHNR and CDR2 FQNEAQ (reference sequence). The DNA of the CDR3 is TGTGCCAGCAGCCAGCCGGGGGGCCGAAACTACGAGCAGTACTTC. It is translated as CASSQPGGRNYEQYF.

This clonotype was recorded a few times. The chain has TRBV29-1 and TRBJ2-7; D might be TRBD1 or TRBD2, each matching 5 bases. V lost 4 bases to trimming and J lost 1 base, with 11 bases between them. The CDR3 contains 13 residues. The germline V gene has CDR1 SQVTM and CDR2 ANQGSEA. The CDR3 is CSVVGTGSYEQYF. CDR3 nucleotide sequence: TGCAGCGTTGTAGGGACGGGATCCTACGAGCAGTACTTC.

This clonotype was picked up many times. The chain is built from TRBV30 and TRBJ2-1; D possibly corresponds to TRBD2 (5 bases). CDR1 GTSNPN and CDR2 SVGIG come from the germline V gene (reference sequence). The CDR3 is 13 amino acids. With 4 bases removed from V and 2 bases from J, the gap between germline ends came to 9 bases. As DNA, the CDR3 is TGTGCCTGGAAAGCCGGGACCTACAATGAGCAGTTCTTC. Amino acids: CAWKAGTYNEQFF.

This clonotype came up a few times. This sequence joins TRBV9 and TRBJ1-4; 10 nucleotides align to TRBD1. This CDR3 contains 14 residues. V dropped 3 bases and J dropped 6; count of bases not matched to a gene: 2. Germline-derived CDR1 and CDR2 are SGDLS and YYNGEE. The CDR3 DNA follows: TGTGCCAGCAGCGAAGGGACAGGGGATGAAAAACTGTTTTTT. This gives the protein CASSEGTGDEKLFF. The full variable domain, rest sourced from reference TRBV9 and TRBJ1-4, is DSGVTQTPKHLITATGQRVTLRCSPRSGDLSVYWYQQSLDQGLQFLIQYYNGEERAKGNILERFSAQQFPDLHSELNLSSLELGDSALYFCASSEGTGDEKLFFGSGTQLSVL.

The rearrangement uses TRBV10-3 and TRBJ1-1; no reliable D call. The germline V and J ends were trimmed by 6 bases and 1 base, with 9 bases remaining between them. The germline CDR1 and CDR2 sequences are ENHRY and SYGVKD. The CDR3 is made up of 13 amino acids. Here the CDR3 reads CAISLTENTEAFF. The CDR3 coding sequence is TGTGCCATCAGCCTTACAGAGAACACTGAAGCTTTCTTT.

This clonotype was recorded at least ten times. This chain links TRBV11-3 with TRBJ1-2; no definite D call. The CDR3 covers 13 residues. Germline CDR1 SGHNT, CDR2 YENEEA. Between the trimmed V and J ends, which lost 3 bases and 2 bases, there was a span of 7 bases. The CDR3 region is CASSFQSNYGYTF. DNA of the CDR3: TGTGCCAGCAGCTTCCAGTCCAACTATGGCTACACCTTC. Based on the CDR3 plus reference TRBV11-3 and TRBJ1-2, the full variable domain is EAGVVQSPRYKIIEKKQPVAFWCNPISGHNTLYWYLQNLGQGPELLIRYENEEAVDDSQLPKDRFSAERLKGVDSTLKIQPAELGDSAVYLCASSFQSNYGYTFGSGTRLTVV.

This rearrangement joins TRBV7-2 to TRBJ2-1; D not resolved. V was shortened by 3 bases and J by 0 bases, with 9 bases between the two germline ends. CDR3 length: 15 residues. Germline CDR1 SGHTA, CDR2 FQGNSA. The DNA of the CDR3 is TGTGCCAGCAGCTTGCTAAGGGACTCCTACAATGAGCAGTTCTTC. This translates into CASSLLRDSYNEQFF.

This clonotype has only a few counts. CDR3 bases: TGTGCCATCAGTGAGAGGGACGGATCGTCTTCAAAACTGTTTTTT. Residues: CAISERDGSSSKLFF. This chain links TRBV10-3 with TRBJ1-4; possible D gene TRBD1, 5 bases. Germline V gene sequence: CDR1 ENHRY, CDR2 SYGVKD. The CDR3 covers 15 residues. Trimming shortened V by 2 bases and J by 10 bases, and 17 bases separated the two germline ends.

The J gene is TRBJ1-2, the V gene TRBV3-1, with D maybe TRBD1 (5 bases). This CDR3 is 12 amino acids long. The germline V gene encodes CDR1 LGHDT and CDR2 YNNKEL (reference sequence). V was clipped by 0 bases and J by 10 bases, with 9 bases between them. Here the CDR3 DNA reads TGTGCCAGCAGCCAAGATTCGGGGACCTACACCTTC. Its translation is CASSQDSGTYTF.

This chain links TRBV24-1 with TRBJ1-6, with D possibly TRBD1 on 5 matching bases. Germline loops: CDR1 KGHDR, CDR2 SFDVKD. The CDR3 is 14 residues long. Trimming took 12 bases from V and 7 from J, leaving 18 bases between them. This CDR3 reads CARGSAPNNSPLHF. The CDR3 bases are TGTGCCCGGGGGTCGGCCCCCAACAATTCACCCCTCCACTTT.

The CDR3 reads CASSLVPGDYGYTF. CDR3 bases: TGTGCCAGCAGCTTGGTTCCGGGGGACTATGGCTACACCTTC. The chain uses TRBV5-6 and TRBJ1-2, with a weak D call TRBD1 (5 bases). The CDR3 is 14 amino acids. V was cut by 0 bases and J by 3 bases, with 9 bases left in between. CDR1 and CDR2 from the germline V gene are SGHDT and YYEEEE.

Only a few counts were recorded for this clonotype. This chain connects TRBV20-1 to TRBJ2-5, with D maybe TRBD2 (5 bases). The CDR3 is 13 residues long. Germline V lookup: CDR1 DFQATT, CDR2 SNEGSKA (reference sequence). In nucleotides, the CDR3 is TGCAGCCTGAGCAGCTTCGGGGAAGAGACCCAGTACTTC. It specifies CSLSSFGEETQYF.

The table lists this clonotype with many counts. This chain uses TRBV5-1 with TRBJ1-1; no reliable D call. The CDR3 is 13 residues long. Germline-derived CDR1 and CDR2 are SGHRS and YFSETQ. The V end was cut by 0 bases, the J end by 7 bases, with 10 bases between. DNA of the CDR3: TGCGCCAGCAGCTTGGAAGGGTTCGGTGAAGCTTTCTTT. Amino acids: CASSLEGFGEAFF.

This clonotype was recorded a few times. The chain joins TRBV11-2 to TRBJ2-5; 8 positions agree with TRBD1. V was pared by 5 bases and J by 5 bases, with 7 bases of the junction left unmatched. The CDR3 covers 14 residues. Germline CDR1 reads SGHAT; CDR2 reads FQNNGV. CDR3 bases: TGTGCCAGCAGCGTCGACAGGGGAGTGGAGACCCAGTACTTC. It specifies CASSVDRGVETQYF.

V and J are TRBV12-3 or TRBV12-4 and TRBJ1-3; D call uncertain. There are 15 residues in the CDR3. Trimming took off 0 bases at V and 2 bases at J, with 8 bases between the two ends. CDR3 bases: TGTGCCAGCAGTTTAGCGGGGTCAACTGGAAACACCATATATTTT. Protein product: CASSLAGSTGNTIYF.

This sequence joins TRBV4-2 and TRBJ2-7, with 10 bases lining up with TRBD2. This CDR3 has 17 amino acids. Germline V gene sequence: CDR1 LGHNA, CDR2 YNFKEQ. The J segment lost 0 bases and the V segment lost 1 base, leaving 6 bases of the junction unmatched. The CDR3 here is CASSQAVTSGPSYEQYF. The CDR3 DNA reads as TGTGCCAGCAGCCAAGCTGTGACTAGCGGGCCCTCCTACGAGCAGTACTTC.

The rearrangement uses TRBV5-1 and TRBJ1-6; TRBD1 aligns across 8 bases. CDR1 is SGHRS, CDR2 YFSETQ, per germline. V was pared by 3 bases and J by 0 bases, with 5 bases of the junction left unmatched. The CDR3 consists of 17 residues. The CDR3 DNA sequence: TGCGCCAGCAGCTCCGGGACAGGCACCTCCTATAATTCACCCCTCCACTTT. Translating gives CASSSGTGTSYNSPLHF.

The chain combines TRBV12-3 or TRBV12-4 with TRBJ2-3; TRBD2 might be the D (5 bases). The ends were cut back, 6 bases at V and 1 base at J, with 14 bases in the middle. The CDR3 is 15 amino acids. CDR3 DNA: TGTGCCAGCAGCCCAGCGGACCTGCGCACAGATACGCAGTATTTT. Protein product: CASSPADLRTDTQYF.

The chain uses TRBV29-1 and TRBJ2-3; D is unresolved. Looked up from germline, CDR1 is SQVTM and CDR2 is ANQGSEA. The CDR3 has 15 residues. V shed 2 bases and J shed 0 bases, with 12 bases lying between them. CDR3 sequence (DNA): TGCAGCGTTGAAAAGAGCCAGGCTAGCACAGATACGCAGTATTTT. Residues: CSVEKSQASTDTQYF.

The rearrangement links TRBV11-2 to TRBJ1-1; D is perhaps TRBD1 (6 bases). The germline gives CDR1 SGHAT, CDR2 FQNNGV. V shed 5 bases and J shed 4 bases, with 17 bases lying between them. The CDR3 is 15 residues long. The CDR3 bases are TGTGCCAGCAGCACCTTGGGGGGGGCGGGCACTGAAGCTTTCTTT. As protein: CASSTLGGAGTEAFF.

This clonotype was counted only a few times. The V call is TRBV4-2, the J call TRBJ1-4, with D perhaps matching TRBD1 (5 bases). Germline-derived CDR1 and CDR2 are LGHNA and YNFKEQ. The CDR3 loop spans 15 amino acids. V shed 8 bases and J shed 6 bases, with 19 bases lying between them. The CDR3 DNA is TGTGCCAGCTCCCCGACCGGGACGGATGATGAAAAACTGTTTTTT. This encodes CASSPTGTDDEKLFF.

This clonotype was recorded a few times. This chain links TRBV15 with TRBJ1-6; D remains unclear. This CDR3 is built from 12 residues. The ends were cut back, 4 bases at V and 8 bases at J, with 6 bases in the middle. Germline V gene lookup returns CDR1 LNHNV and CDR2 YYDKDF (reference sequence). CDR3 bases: TGTGCCACCAGCATGAGGGATTCACCCCTCCACTTT. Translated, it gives CATSMRDSPLHF.

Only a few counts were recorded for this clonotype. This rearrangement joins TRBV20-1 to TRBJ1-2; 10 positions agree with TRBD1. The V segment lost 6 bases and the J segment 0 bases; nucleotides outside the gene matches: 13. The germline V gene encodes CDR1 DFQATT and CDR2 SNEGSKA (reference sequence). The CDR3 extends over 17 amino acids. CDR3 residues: CSASNRDRGGSNYGYTF. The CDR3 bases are TGCAGTGCCTCCAACCGGGACAGGGGCGGTTCTAACTATGGCTACACCTTC.

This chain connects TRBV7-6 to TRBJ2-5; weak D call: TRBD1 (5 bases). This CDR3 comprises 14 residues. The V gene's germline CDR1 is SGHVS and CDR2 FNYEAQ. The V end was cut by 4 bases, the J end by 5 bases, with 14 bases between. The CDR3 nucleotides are TGTGCCAGCAGCTCTAATTCAGGGTTGGAGACCCAGTACTTC. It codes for CASSSNSGLETQYF.

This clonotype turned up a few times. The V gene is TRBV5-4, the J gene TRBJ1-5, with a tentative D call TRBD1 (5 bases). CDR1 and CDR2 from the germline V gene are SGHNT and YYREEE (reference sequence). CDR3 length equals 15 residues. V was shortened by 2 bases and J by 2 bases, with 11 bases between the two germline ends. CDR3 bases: TGTGCCAGCAGCTTCGGGGGGGACGGCAATCAGCCCCAGCATTTT. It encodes CASSFGGDGNQPQHF.

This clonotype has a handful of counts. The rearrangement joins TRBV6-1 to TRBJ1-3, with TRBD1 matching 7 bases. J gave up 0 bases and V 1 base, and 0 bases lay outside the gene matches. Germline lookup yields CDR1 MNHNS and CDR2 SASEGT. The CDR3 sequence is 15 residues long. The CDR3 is CASSEGDSSGNTIYF. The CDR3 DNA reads TGTGCCAGCAGTGAAGGGGACAGCTCTGGAAACACCATATATTTT.

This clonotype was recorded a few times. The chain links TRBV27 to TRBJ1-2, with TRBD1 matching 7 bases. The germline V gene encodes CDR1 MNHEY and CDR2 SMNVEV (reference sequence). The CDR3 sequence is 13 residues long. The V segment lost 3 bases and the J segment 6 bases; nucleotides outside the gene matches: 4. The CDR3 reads CASSFRDSNGYTF. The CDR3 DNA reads TGTGCCAGCAGTTTCAGGGACAGCAATGGCTACACCTTC.

The CDR3 spells CSARTSGDTDTQYF. In nucleotides, the CDR3 is TGCAGTGCGAGGACTAGCGGGGACACAGATACGCAGTATTTT. V and J are TRBV20-1 and TRBJ2-3; 12 bases match TRBD2. The ends lost 6 bases at V and 2 bases at J; junction bases unmatched: 3. There are 14 residues in the CDR3. Germline-derived CDR1 and CDR2 are DFQATT and SNEGSKA (reference sequence).

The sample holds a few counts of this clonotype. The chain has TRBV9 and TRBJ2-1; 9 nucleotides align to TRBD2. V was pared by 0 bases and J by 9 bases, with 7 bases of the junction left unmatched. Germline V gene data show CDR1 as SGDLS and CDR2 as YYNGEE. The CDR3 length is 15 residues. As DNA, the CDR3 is TGTGCCAGCAGCGTAGGAAATAGCGGGAGTGGTGAGCAGTTCTTC. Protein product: CASSVGNSGSGEQFF.

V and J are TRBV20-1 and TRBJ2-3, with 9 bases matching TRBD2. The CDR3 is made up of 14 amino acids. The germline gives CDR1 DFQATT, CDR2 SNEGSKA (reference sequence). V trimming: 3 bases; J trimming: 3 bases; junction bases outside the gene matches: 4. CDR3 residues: CSASGGGATDTQYF. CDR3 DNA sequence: TGCAGTGCTAGCGGCGGGGGGGCAACAGATACGCAGTATTTT.